These 31 T cell receptor beta chains came from one sample sequenced in a study of blood T cell repertoires in COVID-19. Sequenced by immunoSEQ multiplex PCR; TCRdb stores in-frame clones only, minus some. The sample comprises 70,000 to 80,000 clones, more than 75% of which are singletons, and roughly 13% rests with the top ten. The source material was peripheral blood. These receptors were taken from a woman over 75 with acute or convalescent COVID-19.

The gene calls are TRBV2 and TRBJ2-1; TRBD2 agrees at 9 bases. The V and J ends lost 6 bases and 0 bases, in that order; junction bases with no gene match: 9. Germline CDR1 is SNHLY and CDR2 is FYNNEI. CDR3 length: 17 residues. The CDR3 nucleotides are TGTGCCAGCAGAAGCGATCGGGGACTAGCCTCCTACAATGAGCAGTTCTTC. Its translation is CASRSDRGLASYNEQFF.

V and J are TRBV5-1 and TRBJ1-1; no clear D. This CDR3 has 13 amino acids. V was pared by 2 bases and J by 0 bases, with 5 bases between. Germline V gene sequence: CDR1 SGHRS, CDR2 YFSETQ. The CDR3 reads CASSFQMNTEAFF. As DNA, the CDR3 is TGCGCCAGCAGCTTTCAGATGAACACTGAAGCTTTCTTT.

This clone was counted a few times. CDR3 coding DNA: TGTGCCAGCAGCCTCACGGACAGGCCGGCGGATGAGCAGTTCTTC. This translates into CASSLTDRPADEQFF. This sequence joins TRBV7-7 and TRBJ2-1, with 7 bases lining up with TRBD1. V lost 5 bases, J lost 8 bases, and 12 bases stayed unmatched. Germline V gene data show CDR1 as SSHAT and CDR2 as FNYEAQ (reference sequence). This CDR3 spans 15 amino acids.

V and J are TRBV20-1 and TRBJ2-1; D gene unclear. CDR1 and CDR2 (germline): DFQATT, SNEGSKA (reference sequence). The CDR3 is 13 residues long. The germline V and J ends were trimmed by 3 bases and 6 bases, with 12 bases remaining between them. CDR3 sequence: CSASFDAVNEQFF. CDR3 nucleotides: TGCAGTGCTAGTTTCGATGCGGTCAATGAGCAGTTCTTC.

The V gene is TRBV6-5, the J gene TRBJ2-1; 9 bases map to TRBD2. Germline V gives CDR1 MNHEY, CDR2 SVGAGI. The V and J ends lost 6 bases and 2 bases, in that order; junction bases with no gene match: 2. This CDR3 has 14 residues. CDR3 DNA sequence: TGTGCCAGCAGCTTAGCGGGGGCCTACAATGAGCAGTTCTTC. Translation: CASSLAGAYNEQFF.

The rearrangement uses TRBV29-1 and TRBJ2-7; 7 bases agree with TRBD2. CDR3 length: 17 residues. Per germline, CDR1 SQVTM and CDR2 ANQGSEA. The V gene end was trimmed by 5 bases and the J gene end by 0 bases; junction bases not matched to a gene: 16. The CDR3 nucleotides read TGCAGCGTTCTTAGGGGCAACAGCGGGGAGCTCTCCTACGAGCAGTACTTC. It yields the protein CSVLRGNSGELSYEQYF.

The table lists this clone with a count of one. The chain links TRBV12-5 to TRBJ2-7; D is possibly TRBD1 (5 bases). Germline V CDR1 and CDR2: LGHNT, FRNRAP. The CDR3 is 13 amino acids. The germline V and J ends were trimmed by 3 bases and 3 bases, with 9 bases remaining between them. For the CDR3, the DNA is TGTGCTAGTGGTTTTGGGGCCTACTACGAGCAGTACTTC. Translation: CASGFGAYYEQYF.

The chain uses TRBV6-5 and TRBJ2-5, with D perhaps matching TRBD2 (6 bases). The CDR3 length is 15 residues. Germline V gene sequence: CDR1 MNHEY, CDR2 SVGAGI. V lost 4 bases and J lost 5, with 17 bases in between. Here the CDR3 reads CASSWQRLERETQYF. The CDR3 region has the DNA TGTGCCAGCAGTTGGCAGCGACTAGAGCGGGAGACCCAGTACTTC.

The chain joins TRBV19 to TRBJ1-1; tentative D call: TRBD1 (5 bases). The germline V gene has CDR1 LNHDA and CDR2 SQIVND (reference sequence). The V end lost 6 bases, the J end lost 5 bases, and 10 bases lay between the germline ends. The CDR3 covers 12 residues. CDR3 nucleotides: TGTGCCAGTAGGTGGGAGGGGACTGAAGCTTTCTTT. It codes for CASRWEGTEAFF.

The chain combines TRBV12-5 with TRBJ2-2, with D perhaps matching TRBD2 (5 bases). Trimming removed 2 bases at V and 1 base at J, with 8 bases between. CDR3 length equals 15 residues. Germline V gene data show CDR1 as LGHNT and CDR2 as FRNRAP. CDR3: CASGLIGGNTGELFF. As DNA, the CDR3 is TGTGCTAGTGGTTTGATTGGAGGGAACACCGGGGAGCTGTTTTTT.

The V call is TRBV3-1 (or the pseudogene TRBV3-2), the J call TRBJ1-2, with 7 bases fitting TRBD1. Germline loops: CDR1 LGHDT, CDR2 YNNKEL (reference sequence). V was pared by 4 bases and J by 1 base, with 6 bases of the junction left unmatched. The CDR3 extends over 15 amino acids. CDR3 bases: TGTGCCAGCAGCCCATCCTACAGGGGTAACTATGGCTACACCTTC. Amino acids: CASSPSYRGNYGYTF.

The rearrangement uses TRBV6-5 and TRBJ1-2, with unresolved D. Germline V CDR1 and CDR2: MNHEY, SVGAGI. The CDR3 runs 11 residues. V lost 5 bases to trimming and J lost 5 bases, with 6 bases between them. CDR3 sequence (DNA): TGTGCCAGCAGTCCCCTTTATGGCTACACCTTC. Protein sequence: CASSPLYGYTF.

The rearrangement links TRBV24-1 to TRBJ2-4; a weak D match, TRBD1 (6 bases). V was trimmed by 9 bases and J by 1 base, leaving 15 bases between them. Germline lookup yields CDR1 KGHDR and CDR2 SFDVKD. The length of the CDR3 is 15 residues. CDR3 loop: CATSAGGQAKNIQYF. The CDR3 DNA sequence: TGTGCCACCTCCGCGGGCGGACAGGCCAAAAACATTCAGTACTTC.

The table lists this clone with a count of one. The rearrangement joins TRBV19 to TRBJ1-5; D is possibly TRBD1 (6 bases). The CDR3 contains 15 residues. Trimming shortened V by 1 base and J by 1 base, and 8 bases separated the two germline ends. Per the germline V gene, CDR1 is LNHDA and CDR2 is SQIVND (reference sequence). In DNA form, the CDR3 reads TGTGCCAGTAGTATAGGGCAGGGGAGCAATCAGCCCCAGCATTTT. Amino acid sequence: CASSIGQGSNQPQHF.

The V gene is TRBV11-2, the J gene TRBJ2-7, with D perhaps TRBD1 (5 bases). This CDR3 is 15 amino acids long. Trimming left V 1 base short and J 2 bases short, with 12 bases between. CDR1 is SGHAT and CDR2 is FQNNGV in the germline V gene. The CDR3 reads CASSLGLGQTYEQYF. CDR3 sequence (DNA): TGTGCCAGCAGCTTAGGTTTGGGGCAGACCTACGAGCAGTACTTC.

This chain connects TRBV6-4 to TRBJ1-4; the D gene is possibly TRBD1 (5 bases). The CDR3 is 15 amino acids. V shed 3 bases and J shed 4 bases, with 12 bases lying between them. In germline, CDR1 is MRHNA, CDR2 SNTAGT. The CDR3 sequence: CASSDRTGINEKLFF. As DNA, the CDR3 is TGTGCCAGCAGTGATCGTACAGGTATTAATGAAAAACTGTTTTTT.

The chain couples TRBV18 to TRBJ1-3; the D is unclear. The CDR3 sequence is 16 residues long. V was trimmed by 5 bases and J by 4 bases, leaving 18 bases between them. In germline, CDR1 is KGHSH, CDR2 LQKENI. This chain's CDR3 is CASSAPLIERGNTIYF. Here the CDR3 DNA reads TGTGCCAGCTCAGCCCCCCTGATTGAGCGGGGAAACACCATATATTTT.

The chain couples TRBV6-4 to TRBJ1-2; 9 bases are shared with TRBD1. V was clipped by 4 bases and J by 7 bases; unmatched bases: 4. Germline V gene lookup returns CDR1 MRHNA and CDR2 SNTAGT. This CDR3 is 13 amino acids long. The CDR3 reads CASSATGQGGYTF. The DNA for the CDR3 is TGTGCCAGCAGTGCCACGGGACAGGGTGGCTACACCTTC.

The chain combines TRBV24-1 with TRBJ2-3; 11 nucleotides agree with TRBD2. V shed 3 bases and J 2 bases; nucleotides not matched to a gene: 3. The CDR3 covers 16 residues. CDR1 KGHDR and CDR2 SFDVKD come from the germline V gene. The CDR3: CATSDRSGRATDTQYF. In nucleotides, the CDR3 is TGTGCCACCAGTGATCGTAGCGGGAGGGCCACAGATACGCAGTATTTT.

The chain carries TRBV19 and TRBJ2-7, with D tentatively TRBD2 (6 bases). V lost 4 bases to trimming and J lost 1 base, with 14 bases between them. Germline V gene lookup returns CDR1 LNHDA and CDR2 SQIVND (reference sequence). This CDR3 region has 15 residues. The CDR3 loop reads CASSTRGLVSYEQYF. CDR3 in DNA: TGTGCCAGTAGTACCCGGGGACTCGTATCCTACGAGCAGTACTTC.

The chain joins TRBV7-8 to TRBJ2-1; possible D gene TRBD2, 5 bases. This CDR3 is 13 amino acids long. Germline V gene lookup returns CDR1 SGHVS and CDR2 FQNEAQ. With 2 bases removed from V and 8 bases from J, the gap between germline ends came to 10 bases. The CDR3 DNA follows: TGTGCCAGCAGCTTAACGGGCGGGCATGAGCAGTTCTTC. It translates to CASSLTGGHEQFF.

The chain uses TRBV11-2 and TRBJ2-2; no reliable D call. The CDR3 extends over 14 amino acids. Germline V gives CDR1 SGHAT, CDR2 FQNNGV. The V gene lost 7 bases and the J gene lost 6 bases, with 15 bases spanning the gap. CDR3 protein: CASTPSAASGELFF. CDR3 nucleotide sequence: TGTGCCAGCACCCCTTCGGCGGCGTCCGGGGAGCTGTTTTTT.

V usage is TRBV7-8 and J usage is TRBJ2-1, with TRBD1 matching 8 bases. This CDR3 is 16 amino acids long. The trim removed 3 bases at V and 5 bases at J, leaving 9 bases unmatched. CDR1 and CDR2 from the germline V gene are SGHVS and FQNEAQ. In DNA, the CDR3 is TGTGCCAGCAGCTTCGGCGGACAGGGTATAGACAATGAGCAGTTCTTC. The encoded protein is CASSFGGQGIDNEQFF. The whole variable domain, remainder taken from reference TRBV7-8 and TRBJ2-1, is GAGVSQSPRYKVAKRGQDVALRCDPISGHVSLFWYQQALGQGPEFLTYFQNEAQLDKSGLPSDRFFAERPEGSVSTLKIQRTQQEDSAVYLCASSFGGQGIDNEQFFGPGTRLTVL.

This clone was picked up one time. The V gene is TRBV5-1, the J gene TRBJ2-3; D perhaps matches TRBD2 (6 bases). V lost 5 bases to trimming and J lost 0 bases, with 25 bases between them. Germline CDR1 and CDR2: SGHRS and YFSETQ. The CDR3 loop spans 19 amino acids. CDR3 in DNA: TGCGCCAGCAGTCCGTCTGATTTAGCGGACTATTTTAGCACAGATACGCAGTATTTT. It translates to CASSPSDLADYFSTDTQYF.

This clone came up once. V and J are TRBV27 and TRBJ1-6; tentative D call: TRBD1 (6 bases). Trimming left V 3 bases short and J 6 bases short, with 9 bases between. Germline CDR1 reads MNHEY; CDR2 reads SMNVEV (reference sequence). The length of the CDR3 is 14 residues. CDR3 residues: CASSFRGGNSPLHF. The CDR3 DNA reads TGTGCCAGCAGTTTCAGAGGGGGTAATTCACCCCTCCACTTT.

This clone has a handful of counts. The rearrangement links TRBV4-1 to TRBJ1-5; 9 bases align to TRBD1. CDR3 length: 15 amino acids. The V and J ends lost 1 base and 2 bases, in that order; junction bases with no gene match: 0. The germline V gene encodes CDR1 MGHRA and CDR2 YSYEKL. CDR3 sequence (DNA): TGCGCCAGCAGCCAAGGACAGGGGGGCAATCAGCCCCAGCATTTT. Protein product: CASSQGQGGNQPQHF.

This sequence joins TRBV5-8 and TRBJ2-5; TRBD2 agrees at 11 bases. Unmatched junction bases numbered 8, after V lost 3 bases and J lost 4 bases. Per the germline V gene, CDR1 is SGHTS and CDR2 is YDEGEE. The CDR3 is made up of 16 amino acids. The CDR3 DNA is TGTGCCAGCAGCTCTAAACTAGCGGGAGTCATAGAGACCCAGTACTTC. As protein: CASSSKLAGVIETQYF. Supplemented by reference TRBV5-8 and TRBJ2-5, the full variable domain reads EAGVTQSPTHLIKTRGQQATLRCSPISGHTSVYWYQQALGLGLQFLLWYDEGEERNRGNFPPRFSGRQFPNYSSELNVNALELEDSALYLCASSSKLAGVIETQYFGPGTRLLVL.

The chain employs TRBV4-1 and TRBJ1-4; the D gene is possibly TRBD1 (6 bases). V gave up 6 bases and J gave up 5 bases, with 31 bases separating them. Germline CDR1 reads MGHRA; CDR2 reads YSYEKL. The CDR3 loop spans 20 amino acids. CDR3 loop: CASSHGPPGQGSSRNEKLFF. For the CDR3, the DNA is TGCGCCAGCAGTCATGGCCCCCCGGGACAAGGTTCGTCACGGAATGAAAAACTGTTTTTT.

Remarks on this clone: Additional DNA sequences in this sample encode the identical CDR3. V and J are TRBV12-3 or TRBV12-4 and TRBJ1-2; 8 bases fit TRBD1. V shed 3 bases, J shed 5 bases, and the junction held 2 bases outside the gene matches. The CDR3 extends over 13 amino acids. This CDR3 is CASSLQGAYGYTF. In DNA, the CDR3 is TGTGCCAGCAGTTTGCAGGGGGCGTATGGCTACACCTTC.

The chain couples TRBV9 to TRBJ1-1; D is unclear. The CDR3 contains 13 residues. The V gene lost 4 bases and the J gene lost 0 bases, with 7 bases spanning the gap. CDR1 is SGDLS, CDR2 YYNGEE, per germline. The CDR3 DNA reads TGTGCCAGCAGCCCCCACATGAACACTGAAGCTTTCTTT. Protein sequence: CASSPHMNTEAFF.

V gene TRBV5-1 combines with J gene TRBJ1-1; 9 bases fit TRBD1. Trimming removed 3 bases from V and 4 bases from J; junction bases left unmatched: 1. Germline V gene data show CDR1 as SGHRS and CDR2 as YFSETQ. The CDR3 is made up of 13 amino acids. CDR3 protein: CASSWTGVTEAFF. The CDR3 nucleotides are TGCGCCAGCAGCTGGACAGGGGTCACTGAAGCTTTCTTT.